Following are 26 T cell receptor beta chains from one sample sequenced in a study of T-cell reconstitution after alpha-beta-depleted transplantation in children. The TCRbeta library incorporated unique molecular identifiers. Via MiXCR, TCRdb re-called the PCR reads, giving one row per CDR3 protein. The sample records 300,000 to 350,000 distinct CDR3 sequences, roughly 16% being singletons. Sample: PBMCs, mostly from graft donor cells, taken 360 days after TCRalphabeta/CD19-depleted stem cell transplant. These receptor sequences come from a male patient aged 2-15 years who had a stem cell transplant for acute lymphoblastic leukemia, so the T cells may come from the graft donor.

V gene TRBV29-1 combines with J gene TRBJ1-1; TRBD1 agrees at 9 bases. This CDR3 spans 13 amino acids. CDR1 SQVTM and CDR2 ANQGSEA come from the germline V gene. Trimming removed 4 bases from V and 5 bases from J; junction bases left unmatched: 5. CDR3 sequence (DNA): TGCAGCGTTGTGGGACAGGGATGGACTGAAGCTTTCTTT. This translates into CSVVGQGWTEAFF.

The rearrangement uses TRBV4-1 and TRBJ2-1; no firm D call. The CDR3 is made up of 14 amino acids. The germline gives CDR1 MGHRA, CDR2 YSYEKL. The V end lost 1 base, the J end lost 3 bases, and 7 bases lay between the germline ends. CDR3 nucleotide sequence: TGCGCCAGCAGCCAAGGCGGTTTCTACAATGAGCAGTTCTTC. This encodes CASSQGGFYNEQFF.

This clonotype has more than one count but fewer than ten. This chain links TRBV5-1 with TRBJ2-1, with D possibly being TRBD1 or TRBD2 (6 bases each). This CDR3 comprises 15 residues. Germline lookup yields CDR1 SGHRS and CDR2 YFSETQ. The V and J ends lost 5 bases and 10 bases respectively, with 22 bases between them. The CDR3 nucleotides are TGCGCCAGCAGTTACAGCGGGCCAGTCCAGGGGGAGCAGTTCTTC. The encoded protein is CASSYSGPVQGEQFF.

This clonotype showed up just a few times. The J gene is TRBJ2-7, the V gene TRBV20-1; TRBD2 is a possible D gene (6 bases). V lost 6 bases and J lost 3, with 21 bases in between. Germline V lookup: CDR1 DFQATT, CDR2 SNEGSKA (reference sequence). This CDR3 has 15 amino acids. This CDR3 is CSAPEGAPLHYEQYF. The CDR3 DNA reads TGCAGTGCCCCGGAGGGTGCTCCCCTCCACTACGAGCAGTACTTC.

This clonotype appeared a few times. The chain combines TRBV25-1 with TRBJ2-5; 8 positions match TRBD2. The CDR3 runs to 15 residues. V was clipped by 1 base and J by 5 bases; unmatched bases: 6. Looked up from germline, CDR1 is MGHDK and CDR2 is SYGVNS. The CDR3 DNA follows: TGTGCCAGCAGTGAATGGACGCAGCGGGGGGAGACCCAGTACTTC. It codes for CASSEWTQRGETQYF.

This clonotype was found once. The CDR3 nucleotides read TGTGCCACCAGCAGAGATGGGACGGGCACAGATACGCAGTATTTT. Its protein is CATSRDGTGTDTQYF. This chain links TRBV15 with TRBJ2-3, with D perhaps matching TRBD1 or TRBD2 (5 bases each). V was cut by 0 bases and J by 1 base, with 8 bases left in between. CDR1 is LNHNV, CDR2 YYDKDF, per germline (reference sequence). The CDR3 has 15 amino acids.

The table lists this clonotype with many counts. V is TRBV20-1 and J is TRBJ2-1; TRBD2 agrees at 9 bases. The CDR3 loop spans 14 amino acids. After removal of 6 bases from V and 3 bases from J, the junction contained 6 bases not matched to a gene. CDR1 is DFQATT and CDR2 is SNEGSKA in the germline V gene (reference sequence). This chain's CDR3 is CSALSGRLYNEQFF. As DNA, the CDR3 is TGCAGTGCACTTAGCGGGAGACTCTACAATGAGCAGTTCTTC.

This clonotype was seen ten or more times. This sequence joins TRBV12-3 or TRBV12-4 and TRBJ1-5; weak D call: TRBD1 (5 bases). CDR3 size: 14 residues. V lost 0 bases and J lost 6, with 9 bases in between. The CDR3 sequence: CASSLAGGLQPQHF. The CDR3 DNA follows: TGTGCCAGCAGTTTAGCGGGGGGACTTCAGCCCCAGCATTTT.

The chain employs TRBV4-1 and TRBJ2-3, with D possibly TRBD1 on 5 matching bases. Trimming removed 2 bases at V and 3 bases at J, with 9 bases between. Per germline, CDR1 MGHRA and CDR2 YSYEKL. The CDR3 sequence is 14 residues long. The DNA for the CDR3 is TGCGCCAGCAGCCAATTTCACAGGACAGATACGCAGTATTTT. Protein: CASSQFHRTDTQYF.

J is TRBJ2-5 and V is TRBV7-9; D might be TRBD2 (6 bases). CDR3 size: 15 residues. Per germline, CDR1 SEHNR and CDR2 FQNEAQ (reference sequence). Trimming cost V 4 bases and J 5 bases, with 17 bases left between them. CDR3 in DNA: TGTGCCAGCAGCTCTCTGGGACTGGTTCGGGAGACCCAGTACTTC. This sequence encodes CASSSLGLVRETQYF.

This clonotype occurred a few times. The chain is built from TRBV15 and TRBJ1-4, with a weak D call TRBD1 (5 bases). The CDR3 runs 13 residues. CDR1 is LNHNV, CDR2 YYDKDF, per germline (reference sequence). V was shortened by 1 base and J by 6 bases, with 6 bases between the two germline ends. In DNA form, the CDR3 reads TGTGCCACCAGCAGAGGCAGGGATGAAAAACTGTTTTTT. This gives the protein CATSRGRDEKLFF.

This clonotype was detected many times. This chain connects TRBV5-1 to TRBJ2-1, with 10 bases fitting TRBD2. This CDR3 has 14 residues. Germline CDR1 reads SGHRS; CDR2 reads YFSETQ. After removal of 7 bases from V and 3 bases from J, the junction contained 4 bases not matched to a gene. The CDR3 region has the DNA TGCGCCAGCCGGACTAGCGGAATCTACAATGAGCAGTTCTTC. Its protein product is CASRTSGIYNEQFF.

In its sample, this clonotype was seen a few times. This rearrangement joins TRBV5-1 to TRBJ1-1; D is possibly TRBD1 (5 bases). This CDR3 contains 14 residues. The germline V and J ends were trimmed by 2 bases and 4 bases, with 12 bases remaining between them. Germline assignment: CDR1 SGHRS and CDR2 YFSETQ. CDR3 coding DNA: TGCGCCAGCAGCTTCGCAGGTAGGGGCACTGAAGCTTTCTTT. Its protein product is CASSFAGRGTEAFF.

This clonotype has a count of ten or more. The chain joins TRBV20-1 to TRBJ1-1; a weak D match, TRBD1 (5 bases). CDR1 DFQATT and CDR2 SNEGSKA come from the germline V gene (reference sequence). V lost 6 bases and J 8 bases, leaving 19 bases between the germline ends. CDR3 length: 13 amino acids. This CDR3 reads CSARRWGGQEAFF. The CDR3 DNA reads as TGCAGTGCGAGGAGGTGGGGCGGACAAGAAGCTTTCTTT.

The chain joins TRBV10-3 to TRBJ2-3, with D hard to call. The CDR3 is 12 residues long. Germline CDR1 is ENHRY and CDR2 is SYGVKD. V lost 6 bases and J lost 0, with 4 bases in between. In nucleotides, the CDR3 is TGTGCCATCAGCGGTAGCACAGATACGCAGTATTTT. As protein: CAISGSTDTQYF.

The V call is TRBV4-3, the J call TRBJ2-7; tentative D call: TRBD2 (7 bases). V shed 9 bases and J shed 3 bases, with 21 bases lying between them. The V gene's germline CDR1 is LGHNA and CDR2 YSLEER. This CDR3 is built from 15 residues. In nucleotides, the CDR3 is TGCGCCAGAGCCCCGTTTGGGGGGGCTTACTACGAGCAGTACTTC. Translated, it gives CARAPFGGAYYEQYF.

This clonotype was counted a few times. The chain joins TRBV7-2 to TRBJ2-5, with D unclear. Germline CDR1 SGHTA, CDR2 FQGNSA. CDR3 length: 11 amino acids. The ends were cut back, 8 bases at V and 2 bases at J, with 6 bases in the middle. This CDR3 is CASAQQETQYF. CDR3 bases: TGTGCCAGCGCTCAGCAAGAGACCCAGTACTTC.

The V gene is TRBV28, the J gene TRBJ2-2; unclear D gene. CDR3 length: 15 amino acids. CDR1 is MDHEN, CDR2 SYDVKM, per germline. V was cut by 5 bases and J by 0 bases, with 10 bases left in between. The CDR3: CASSNLAANTGELFF. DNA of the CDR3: TGTGCCAGCAGTAATCTCGCCGCGAACACCGGGGAGCTGTTTTTT.

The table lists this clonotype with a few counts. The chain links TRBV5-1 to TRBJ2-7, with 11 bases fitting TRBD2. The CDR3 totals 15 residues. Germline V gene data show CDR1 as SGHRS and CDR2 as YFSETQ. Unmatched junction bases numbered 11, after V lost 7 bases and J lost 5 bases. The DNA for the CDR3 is TGCGCCAGCCGCCCGCTAGCGGGAGGTCAGAACGAGCAGTACTTC. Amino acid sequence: CASRPLAGGQNEQYF. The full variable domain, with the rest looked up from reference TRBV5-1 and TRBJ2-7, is KAGVTQTPRYLIKTRGQQVTLSCSPISGHRSVSWYQQTPGQGLQFLFEYFSETQRNKGNFPGRFSGRQFSNSRSEMNVSTLELGDSALYLCASRPLAGGQNEQYFGPGTRLTVT.

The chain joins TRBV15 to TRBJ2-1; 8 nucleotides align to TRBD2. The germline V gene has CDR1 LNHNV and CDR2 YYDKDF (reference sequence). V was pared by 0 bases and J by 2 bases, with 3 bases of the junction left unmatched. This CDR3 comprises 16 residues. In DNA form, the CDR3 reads TGTGCCACCAGCAGAGATCTAGCGGGTACCTACAATGAGCAGTTCTTC. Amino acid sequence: CATSRDLAGTYNEQFF.

DNA of the CDR3: TGTGCCAGCAGCCCCCGGGACCCAACCCCCTACGAGCAGTACTTC. It specifies CASSPRDPTPYEQYF. V gene TRBV11-2 combines with J gene TRBJ2-7; either TRBD1 or TRBD2 may fit D (5 bases each). V was pared by 5 bases and J by 2 bases, with 16 bases between. The CDR3 extends over 15 amino acids. Germline V gene sequence: CDR1 SGHAT, CDR2 FQNNGV.

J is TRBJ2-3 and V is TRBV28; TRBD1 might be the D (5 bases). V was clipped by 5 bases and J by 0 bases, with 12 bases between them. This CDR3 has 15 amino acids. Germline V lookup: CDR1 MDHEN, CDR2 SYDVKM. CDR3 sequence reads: CASSLPKGSTDTQYF. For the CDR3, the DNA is TGTGCCAGCAGTCTCCCGAAGGGGAGCACAGATACGCAGTATTTT.

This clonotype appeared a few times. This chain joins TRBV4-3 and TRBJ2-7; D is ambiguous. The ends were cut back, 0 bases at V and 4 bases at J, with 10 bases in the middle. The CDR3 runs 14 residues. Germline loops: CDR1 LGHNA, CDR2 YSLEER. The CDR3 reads CASSQEVGNYEQYF. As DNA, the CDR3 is TGCGCCAGCAGCCAAGAGGTTGGGAATTACGAGCAGTACTTC.

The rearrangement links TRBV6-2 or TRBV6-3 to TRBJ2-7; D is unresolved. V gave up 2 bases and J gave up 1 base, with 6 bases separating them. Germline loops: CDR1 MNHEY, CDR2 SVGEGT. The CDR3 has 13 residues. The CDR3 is CASSYKLSYEQYF. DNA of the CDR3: TGTGCCAGCAGTTACAAGTTGTCCTACGAGCAGTACTTC.

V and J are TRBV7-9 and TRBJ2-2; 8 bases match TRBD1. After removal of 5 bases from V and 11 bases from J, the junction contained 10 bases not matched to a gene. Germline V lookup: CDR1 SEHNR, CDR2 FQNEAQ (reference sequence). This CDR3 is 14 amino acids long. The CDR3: CASSTGQGQGELFF. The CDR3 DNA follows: TGTGCCAGCAGCACCGGACAGGGACAAGGCGAGCTGTTTTTT.

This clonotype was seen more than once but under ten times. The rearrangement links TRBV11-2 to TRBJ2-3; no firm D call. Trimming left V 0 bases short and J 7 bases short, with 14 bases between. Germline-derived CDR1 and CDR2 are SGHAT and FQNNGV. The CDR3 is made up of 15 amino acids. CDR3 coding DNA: TGTGCCAGCAGCTTAGATCGGAGAACCGCCCATACGCAGTATTTT. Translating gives CASSLDRRTAHTQYF.